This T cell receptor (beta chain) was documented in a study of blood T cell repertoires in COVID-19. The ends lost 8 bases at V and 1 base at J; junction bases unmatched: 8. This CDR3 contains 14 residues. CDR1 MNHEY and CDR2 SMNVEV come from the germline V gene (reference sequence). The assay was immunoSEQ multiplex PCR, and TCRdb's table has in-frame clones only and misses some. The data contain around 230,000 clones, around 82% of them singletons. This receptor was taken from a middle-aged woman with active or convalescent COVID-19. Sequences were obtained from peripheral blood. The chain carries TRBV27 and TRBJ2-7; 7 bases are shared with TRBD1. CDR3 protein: CASSRGRASYEQYF. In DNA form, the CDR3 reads TGTGCCAGCTCTAGGGGGCGCGCTTCCTACGAGCAGTACTTC.